This T cell receptor beta chain was recovered during a study of T cell responses to AZD1222 COVID-19 vaccine (dated by TCRdb to about 2021). Turning to the overall study: AZD1222 recipients given second doses at about 4 weeks or at about 12 weeks were pooled, since spike-specific TCR depth and breadth were not found to differ between the two schedules. Trial participants were enrolled by age into subgroups of 18-55, 56-69 and 70-plus years, and around 150, 28 and 57 TCR-sequenced participants, respectively, were included in these subgroups. TCR sequencing covered over 230 trial participants: 207 given two doses of AZD1222 and 26 given two doses of MenACWY control vaccine. What the work shows at the level of the full study, not this receptor alone: Because no samples from the day 14 peak response were available, repertoires could be characterized only after the peak T cell response. The 56-69-year group was small, and its depth increase did not reach significance, likely because of low power. Reportedly, close to half of the unique spike-specific TCRs recognized epitopes lying outside the regions that are mutated in the B.1.351 and B.1.1.7 variants. CD4 TCRs associated with the vaccine covered the entire spike protein, and the dominant responses were in regions 160-218 and 743-854. After two AZD1222 doses, both the breadth and the depth of spike-specific TCRs were significantly higher than at day 0 and than in MenACWY recipients. Conclusions about previously exposed vaccinees are limited, since just 5 to 7 AZD1222 recipients were seropositive for SARS-CoV-2 at baseline. Participants were mostly white British, with more females than males. The authors suggested clonal diversity may have been underestimated.

Points on this clone: This receptor's antigen is unknown. Base qualities are not recorded, but no much larger clone differs from it by a single base.

The CDR3 goes from the cysteine to the phenylalanine over 13 residues. Here the CDR3 DNA is all that survives: 39 bases in frame from base 1. The germline V gene (reference sequence) specifies SGHNT as CDR1 and YYREEE as CDR2. V and J lose 1 base and 3 bases, and a span of 7 bases separates them. The CDR3 regions of human TCRbeta chains were analyzed by immunosequencing. Per the original workflow: TCRs in the repertoires were compared against a reference library of SARS-CoV-2-specific TCRs that had been generated with the MIRA antigen-specificity platform. Breadth was defined as the fraction of unique TCRs that were SARS-CoV-2-associated, and depth was defined as the fraction of total T cells that were SARS-CoV-2-associated. Using the MIRA data, each spike-specific TCR was assigned both to the spike region to which the TCR was reactive and to a CD4 or CD8 class. Log10-transformed breadth and depth values were compared by one-way ANOVA with Sidak's multiple comparisons tests. TCRdb stores this immuneACCESS table with in-frame sequences only. Part of the clones is absent; in the studies checked, under half of the shortfall reflects unresolved V genes, and no reason is known for the rest. That table gives V, J and clone size, and the DNA gave D and trimming. The sample table shows about 170,000 clones, and around 87% are seen once. Roughly 6.9% of the sample goes to the ten largest clones.

The time point tag for this specimen amounts to: baseline before first vaccination. Vaccinee samples were obtained from the UK trials COV001 and COV002, which included a single-blind randomized controlled phase 2/3 trial of AZD1222 (ChAdOx1 nCoV-19) in healthy adults. For TCRbeta chain sequencing, PBMC samples from trial participants were taken at day 0 and at day 28 after the second dose. This receptor was taken from an adult in good health. Here the chain combines TRBV5-4 and TRBJ1-2, with no confidently assigned D gene. Material: peripheral blood, obtained on day 0 of AZD1222 vaccination. The nucleotides read TGTGCCAGCAGCTTGAGGCCAGACTATGGCTACACCTTC. It translates as CASSLRPDYGYTF.